This TCR beta chain was sequenced for a study of Graves' ophthalmopathy and Graves' hyperthyroidism. Study-level results: Discriminating ophthalmopathy from stable hyperthyroidism, a 13-signature model attained a sensitivity of under 90% and a specificity of about 79%. Ophthalmopathy progression was predicted with 55% to 71% sensitivity and about 72% specificity.

RNA transcripts were the source from which TCR beta CDR3 regions were amplified. First-round RT-PCR used HTBI primers; second-round multiplex PCR followed. TCRdb recomputed calls from the multiplex PCR reads with MiXCR, one row per CDR3 protein. Of around 340,000 distinct CDR3 sequences detected, 15% to 20% appear once; the ten largest clones hold around 12%. About this clonotype itself: Its antigen is undetermined.

The CDR3 length is 17 residues. Deletions cut 4 bases from V and 0 bases from J, with 16 bases between. Other autoimmune diseases, uncontrolled infections, pregnancy or lactation ruled patients out of participation. Diagnoses were established from clinical symptoms, serum thyroxine, TRAb, thyroid ultrasound and orbital computed tomography. This TCR came from an adult man with Graves' ophthalmopathy. The chain uses TRBV12-3 or TRBV12-4 and TRBJ1-5, with D perhaps matching TRBD1 (5 bases). Sequencing used peripheral blood. The CDR3 DNA follows: TGTGCCAGCAGTTATCGGCTAGGGGAACTTAGCAATCAGCCCCAGCATTTT. Encoded protein: CASSYRLGELSNQPQHF.